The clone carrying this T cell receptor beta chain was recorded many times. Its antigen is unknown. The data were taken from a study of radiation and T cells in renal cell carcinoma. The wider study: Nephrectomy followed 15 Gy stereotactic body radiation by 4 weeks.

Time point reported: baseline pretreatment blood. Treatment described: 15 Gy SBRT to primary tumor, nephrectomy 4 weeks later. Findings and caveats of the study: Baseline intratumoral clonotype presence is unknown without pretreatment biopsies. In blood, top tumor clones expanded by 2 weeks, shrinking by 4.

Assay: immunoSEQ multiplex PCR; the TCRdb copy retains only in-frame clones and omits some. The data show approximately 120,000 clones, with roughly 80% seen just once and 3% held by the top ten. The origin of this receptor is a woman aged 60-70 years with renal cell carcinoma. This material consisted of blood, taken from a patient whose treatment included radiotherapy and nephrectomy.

CDR3 loop: CASSFGGSLNTGELFF. CDR3 nucleotide sequence: TGTGCCAGCAGCTTTGGCGGGAGCCTGAACACCGGGGAGCTGTTTTTT. This chain uses TRBV7-2 with TRBJ2-2, with TRBD2 identical over 7 bases. CDR3 size: 16 residues. CDR1 and CDR2 from the germline V gene are SGHTA and FQGNSA. J was trimmed by 1 base and V by 3 bases; bases with no gene match: 5.